Included here is one TCR beta chain sequence, with context. Its recognized antigen is unknown. Base-call qualities are not available, and no considerably larger clone is one nucleotide away. This record belongs to a study of blood T cell repertoires in COVID-19 (TCRdb year 2020). Notes on the research overall: Samples covering the acute and convalescent phases of COVID-19 were provided by collaborators in the United States, Italy and Spain. HLA class I and class II types, where available, came from metadata supplied by the sample provider rather than from assay-based typing. A de-identified subject ID, COVID-19 status, age in years and sex were almost always included in the sample metadata. Samples came from the ongoing ImmuneRACE study (first 160 participants) plus 1,254 subjects from 6 global collaborators. A freely available public database, intended as a resource for researchers studying the immune response to SARS-CoV-2, is where the repertoires were released. Deeply sampled blood TCRbeta repertoires from subjects exposed to, actively infected with, or recovered from COVID-19 were included in the dataset. The prospective study material was composed of cDNA or gDNA derived from T cells, B-cell-depleted T cells, or PBMCs.

The collaborating institutions used their own protocols to collect whole blood in K2EDTA tubes. For TCRbeta analysis, collaborator samples were shipped as frozen whole blood, as isolated PBMCs, or as DNA extracted from either sample type. TCRbeta CDR3 regions were amplified from genomic DNA using the immunoSEQ Assay, a bias-controlled multiplex PCR. The authors' analysis ran thus. Within the assay, amplification of reference gene primers was used to estimate how many nucleated cells each sample contained. Sequence reads were collapsed and filtered to measure the absolute abundance of every unique TCRbeta CDR3 rearrangement. For each sample, productive Simpson clonality was calculated as the square root of Simpson's diversity index over productive rearrangements. TCRdb took this table from immuneACCESS and kept in-frame rearrangements with V and J called. Such tables lack part of the clones; where checked against another copy, unresolved V genes explain under half of the gap, and the rest is unexplained. Clonal size and the V and J genes are those of that table, whereas D and trimming came from the DNA. In this sample the table shows roughly 40,000 clones, 70% to 90% of which occur a single time. The ten largest make up approximately 13% of the sample.

Its CDR3 holds 15 amino acids, cysteine through phenylalanine. The DNA shown is the 45-base CDR3, in frame from base 1. V is reduced by 2 bases and J by 4 bases, leaving a spacing of 15 bases between them. Sequences GTSNPN (CDR1) and SVGIG (CDR2) are obtained from the germline V gene (reference sequence). The paper's findings and limits, for the study overall: The quantity of clinical and demographic metadata differed by source and by participant and was supplied without curation.

The sample comprised peripheral blood. The receptor was derived from a woman between 70 and 85 years old in a cohort sampled during active COVID-19. The chain was built from TRBV30 and TRBJ2-1; a weak D assignment points to TRBD2 (5 bases agree). This receptor has the CDR3 CAWSRTSDQYNEQFF. The DNA sequence reads TGTGCCTGGAGTCGAACTAGTGACCAATACAATGAGCAGTTCTTC.